These T cell receptor beta chains were read from a single sample in a study of cytomegalovirus exposure and HLA in healthy donors. Produced via immunoSEQ multiplex PCR; TCRdb's table is partial and in-frame only. This table has about 110,000 clones, about two thirds appearing once. Specimen: PBMCs. The receptors derive from a woman in her sixties or seventies in good health and CMV-seropositive. The CDR3 runs from the conserved cysteine through the conserved F or W. A D gene is named only where the DNA matches it firmly. Clone size, where shown, is once, few, many, or a class for clones that have expanded.

d_gene: NA
abundance: NA
j_gene: TRBJ1-2
v_gene: TRBV30
CDR3nt: TGTGCCTGGAGGGGACTGCCAGGGAAAGGCTACACCTTC
CDR3aa: CAWRGLPGKGYTF

d_gene: NA
abundance: NA
j_gene: TRBJ1-5
v_gene: TRBV30
CDR3nt: TGTGCCTGGAGTAGAAGGTCGAACGGGAACCAGCATTTT
CDR3aa: CAWSRRSNGNQHF

d_gene: NA
abundance: few
j_gene: TRBJ2-1
v_gene: TRBV5-1
CDR3nt: TGCGCCAGCAAACTATCCCCCATGGTCGACGAGCAGTTCTTC
CDR3aa: CASKLSPMVDEQFF

d_gene: NA
abundance: NA
j_gene: TRBJ2-7
v_gene: TRBV5-1
CDR3nt: TGCGCCAGCAGTAGAACAGGTTTCTCCTACGAGCAGTACTTC
CDR3aa: CASSRTGFSYEQYF

d_gene: NA
abundance: NA
j_gene: TRBJ2-1
v_gene: TRBV4-2
CDR3nt: TGTGCCAGCAGCCAAGATCTCGGGGTTTACAATGAGCAGTTCTTC
CDR3aa: CASSQDLGVYNEQFF

d_gene: NA
abundance: NA
j_gene: TRBJ1-5
v_gene: TRBV10-2
CDR3nt: TGCGCCAGCCGACAAGGGGTACCGAGCAATCAGCCCCAGCATTTT
CDR3aa: CASRQGVPSNQPQHF

d_gene: TRBD1
abundance: NA
j_gene: TRBJ1-5
v_gene: TRBV6-5
CDR3nt: TGTGCCAGCAGTTCTACGGACAGGGGAGTAAGTCAGCCCCAGCATTTT
CDR3aa: CASSSTDRGVSQPQHF

d_gene: NA
abundance: few
j_gene: TRBJ2-7
v_gene: TRBV2
CDR3nt: TGTGCCAGCAGTGAAGCGCTAGGGGGTCGAGAGCAGTACTTC
CDR3aa: CASSEALGGREQYF

d_gene: TRBD1
abundance: many
j_gene: TRBJ2-7
v_gene: TRBV4-1
CDR3nt: TGCGCCAGCAGCCCAACGCCGGGGACAGGCTCCCACGAGCAGTACTTC
CDR3aa: CASSPTPGTGSHEQYF

d_gene: TRBD1
abundance: few
j_gene: TRBJ1-1
v_gene: TRBV10-1
CDR3nt: TGCGCCAGCAGTGAGTCGAAAACAGGGGGGAACACTGAAGCTTTCTTT
CDR3aa: CASSESKTGGNTEAFF

d_gene: TRBD1
abundance: once
j_gene: TRBJ1-1
v_gene: TRBV6-1
CDR3nt: TGTGCCAGCAGGGTGGGTACAGGGGTCACTGAAGCTTTCTTT
CDR3aa: CASRVGTGVTEAFF

d_gene: NA
abundance: NA
j_gene: TRBJ1-1
v_gene: TRBV18
CDR3nt: TGTGCCAGCTCACCACCGTCCGGAGGGAGTTTAACTGAAGCTTTCTTT
CDR3aa: CASSPPSGGSLTEAFF

d_gene: NA
abundance: NA
j_gene: TRBJ2-2
v_gene: TRBV6-5
CDR3nt: TGTGCCAGCAAAGGTAGCGGTAACACCGGGGAGCTGTTTTTT
CDR3aa: CASKGSGNTGELFF

d_gene: NA
abundance: NA
j_gene: TRBJ2-1
v_gene: TRBV6-1
CDR3nt: TGTGCCACCGAGTGGGGGGTCTACAATGAGCAGTTCTTC
CDR3aa: CATEWGVYNEQFF

d_gene: TRBD2
abundance: NA
j_gene: TRBJ2-5
v_gene: TRBV2
CDR3nt: TGTGCCAGCAGTGAATGGGCGGCGGGGGGCCGGTTTGAGACCCAGTACTTC
CDR3aa: CASSEWAAGGRFETQYF

d_gene: NA
abundance: NA
j_gene: TRBJ2-1
v_gene: TRBV6-4
CDR3nt: TGTGCCAGCAGTGAATTCAGTGTTGCATCGGGTTACAATGAGCAGTTCTTC
CDR3aa: CASSEFSVASGYNEQFF

d_gene: NA
abundance: NA
j_gene: TRBJ1-2
v_gene: TRBV7-2
CDR3nt: TGTGCCAGCAGCTTAGAAACAGGTGGTGGCTACACCTTC
CDR3aa: CASSLETGGGYTF

d_gene: NA
abundance: NA
j_gene: TRBJ1-1
v_gene: TRBV27
CDR3nt: TGTGCCAGCAGTTTCTGGGGGCAGGGCACTGAAGCTTTCTTT
CDR3aa: CASSFWGQGTEAFF

d_gene: TRBD1
abundance: few
j_gene: TRBJ2-7
v_gene: TRBV4-1
CDR3nt: TGCGCCAGCAGCCAGATTCTCGGGACAGGGCCCTACGAGCAGTACTTC
CDR3aa: CASSQILGTGPYEQYF

d_gene: TRBD2
abundance: NA
j_gene: TRBJ2-7
v_gene: TRBV18
CDR3nt: TGTGCCAGCTCACCAGGTAGCGGGGGAGGCGAGCAGTACTTC
CDR3aa: CASSPGSGGGEQYF

d_gene: TRBD2
abundance: NA
j_gene: TRBJ2-5
v_gene: TRBV27
CDR3nt: TGTGCCAGCAGCCCCCGTCTTTTAGCGGGACAAGAGACCCAGTACTTC
CDR3aa: CASSPRLLAGQETQYF

d_gene: NA
abundance: NA
j_gene: TRBJ1-2
v_gene: TRBV6-5
CDR3nt: TGTGCCAGCAGTTACTCGACAAGGGCGGGCTATGGCTACACCTTC
CDR3aa: CASSYSTRAGYGYTF

d_gene: TRBD1
abundance: NA
j_gene: TRBJ2-5
v_gene: TRBV10-1
CDR3nt: TGCGCCAGCAGTAAGGGACAGGGGGCGGTTGAGACCCAGTACTTC
CDR3aa: CASSKGQGAVETQYF

d_gene: NA
abundance: few
j_gene: TRBJ1-1
v_gene: TRBV30
CDR3nt: TGTGCCCTAAGGAAAAGGGAGCCGATGAACACTGAAGCTTTCTTT
CDR3aa: CALRKREPMNTEAFF

d_gene: TRBD1
abundance: once
j_gene: TRBJ1-3
v_gene: TRBV6-5
CDR3nt: TGTGCCAGCAGGTCGACAGGGGTAACTGGAAACACCATATATTTT
CDR3aa: CASRSTGVTGNTIYF

d_gene: TRBD1
abundance: few
j_gene: TRBJ1-2
v_gene: TRBV30
CDR3nt: TGTGCCTGGAAACTCCGGGACAGGGTCATTGGCTACACCTTC
CDR3aa: CAWKLRDRVIGYTF

d_gene: NA
abundance: NA
j_gene: TRBJ2-7
v_gene: TRBV20-1
CDR3nt: TGCAGTGCGCCTCAGGGGCTCGAGCAGTACTTC
CDR3aa: CSAPQGLEQYF

d_gene: TRBD1
abundance: NA
j_gene: TRBJ1-1
v_gene: TRBV6-6
CDR3nt: TGTGCCAGCAGACCCGGGACAGGGGGCACTGAAGCTTTCTTT
CDR3aa: CASRPGTGGTEAFF

d_gene: NA
abundance: NA
j_gene: TRBJ2-7
v_gene: TRBV20-1
CDR3nt: TGCAGTGCTGGCATCTACGAGCAGTACTTC
CDR3aa: CSAGIYEQYF

d_gene: TRBD2
abundance: NA
j_gene: TRBJ2-1
v_gene: TRBV5-6
CDR3nt: TGTGCCAGCAGCACGGGACTAGCGGGGGGCCCGGGGGAGTTCTTC
CDR3aa: CASSTGLAGGPGEFF

d_gene: NA
abundance: NA
j_gene: TRBJ1-5
v_gene: TRBV15
CDR3nt: TGTGCCACCAGCAGAGATCGCGGGGGAAGTCAGCCCCAGCATTTT
CDR3aa: CATSRDRGGSQPQHF

d_gene: NA
abundance: NA
j_gene: TRBJ2-7
v_gene: TRBV7-9
CDR3nt: TGTGCCAGCAGCTTACTTAGGCGGGACGAGCAGTACTTC
CDR3aa: CASSLLRRDEQYF

d_gene: TRBD2
abundance: NA
j_gene: TRBJ2-7
v_gene: TRBV5-1
CDR3nt: TGCGCCAGCAGCTTGGGGACTAGCGGTTCCTACGAGCAGTACTTC
CDR3aa: CASSLGTSGSYEQYF

d_gene: NA
abundance: NA
j_gene: TRBJ2-1
v_gene: TRBV5-6
CDR3nt: TGTGCCAGCAGAAAACAGGGTAGCTCCTACAATGAGCAGTTCTTC
CDR3aa: CASRKQGSSYNEQFF

d_gene: NA
abundance: NA
j_gene: TRBJ2-2
v_gene: TRBV9
CDR3nt: TGTGCCAGCAGCGCACGACAGGGAGGCAGCACCGGGGAGCTGTTTTTT
CDR3aa: CASSARQGGSTGELFF

d_gene: TRBD1
abundance: many
j_gene: TRBJ1-5
v_gene: TRBV6-1
CDR3nt: TGTGCCAGCAGTGCAGGGGGCTATCAGCCCCAGCATTTT
CDR3aa: CASSAGGYQPQHF

d_gene: TRBD2
abundance: once
j_gene: TRBJ2-5
v_gene: TRBV9
CDR3nt: TGTGCCAGCAGCGCCACTAGCGGGGGGGCCCACGAGACCCAGTACTTC
CDR3aa: CASSATSGGAHETQYF

d_gene: NA
abundance: few
j_gene: TRBJ1-6
v_gene: TRBV19
CDR3nt: TGTGCCAGTAGTCTCAGGGGTAATTCACCCCTCCACTTT
CDR3aa: CASSLRGNSPLHF

d_gene: NA
abundance: NA
j_gene: TRBJ1-5
v_gene: TRBV30
CDR3nt: TGTGCCTGGAGTGTAAGCTTTAATCAGCCCCAGCATTTT
CDR3aa: CAWSVSFNQPQHF

d_gene: TRBD1
abundance: few
j_gene: TRBJ1-1
v_gene: TRBV29-1
CDR3nt: TGCAGCGCCCGACAGGGAACGGGCACTGAAGCTTTCTTT
CDR3aa: CSARQGTGTEAFF

d_gene: NA
abundance: NA
j_gene: TRBJ2-6
v_gene: TRBV5-4
CDR3nt: TGTGCCAGCAGCTTGCTCTCTGGGGCCAACGTCCTGACTTTC
CDR3aa: CASSLLSGANVLTF